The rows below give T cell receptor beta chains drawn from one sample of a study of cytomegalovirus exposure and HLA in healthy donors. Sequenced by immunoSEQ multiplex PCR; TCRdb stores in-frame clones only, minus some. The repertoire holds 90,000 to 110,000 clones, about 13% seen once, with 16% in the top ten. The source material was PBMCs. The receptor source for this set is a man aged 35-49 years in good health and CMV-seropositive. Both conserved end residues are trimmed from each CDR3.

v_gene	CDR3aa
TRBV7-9	ASPGLDSSTDTQY
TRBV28	ASSKGQGRDGYT
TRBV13	ASSSGGGHYGYT
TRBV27	ASSLGRGHYEQY
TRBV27	ASRSTGTGILNEKLF
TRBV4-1	ASSKGSGYTGELF
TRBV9	ASSLGQGAGAIF
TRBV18	ASSPEDNIQY
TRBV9	ASSVAGQETQY
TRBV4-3	ASSFRPFGASPQDTQY
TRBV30	AWIRDTYTGELF
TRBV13	ASSPERRQGSLYTEAF
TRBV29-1	SAAGTSGRTDTQY
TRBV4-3	ASSQDMGPLTSGSYEQY
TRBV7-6	ASSLRGGGNQPQH
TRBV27	ASSLGLYLRNVNEQF
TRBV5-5	ASSLGGHLGTDTQY
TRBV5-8	ASSPNSWDIQY
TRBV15	ATSRDMRWEQF
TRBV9	ASSIGTGGSREQY
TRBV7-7	ASSLGPQGIQETQY
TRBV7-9	ASSLGSGRGDEQF
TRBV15	ATSLGDNGYT
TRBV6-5	ASSYSLGGYGYT
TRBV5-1	ASSLAGGRAGEEQF
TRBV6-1	ASSAHRQTSNYGYT
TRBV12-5	ASGAGFYNEQF
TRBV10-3	AISEDRDSTEAF
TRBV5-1	ASSLAGGRSEKLF